The sequence of this TCR beta chain was determined in a study of CD8+ T cells in alopecia areata. The wider study: Treated patients were given 5 to 10 mg oral tofacitinib twice daily.

Extracted RNA was reverse transcribed, and the resulting cDNA served as sequencing template. The protocol was immunoSEQ multiplex PCR, while the TCRdb copy is restricted to in-frame clones and leaves out a portion. Seen here are about 130,000 clones, under 60% observed once, and the top ten hold under 8%. The study's findings and limits: Normal scalp had lower clonality than lesional scalp, with alopecia totalis/universalis lesions showing this most strongly.

About this clone itself: Its antigen is currently unknown.

The germline V gene encodes CDR1 MNHEY and CDR2 SMNVEV (reference sequence). V was trimmed by 2 bases and J by 7 bases, leaving 0 bases between them. The length of the CDR3 is 11 residues. The sample here was CD4+ T cells sorted from blood, taken at week 0. V usage is TRBV27 and J usage is TRBJ1-6; the D is unclear. This sequence originates from a human donor with alopecia areata. The CDR3: CASSLNSPLHF. The CDR3 DNA follows: TGTGCCAGCAGTTTAAATTCACCCCTCCACTTT.